This TCR beta chain was sequenced during a study of early T cells in non-severe SARS-CoV-2 infection. Study-level information: The chains were unpaired, and the sequenced material was bulk RNA from unsorted whole blood. Study outcomes and limitations: In VDJdb matching, anti-spike CD8 responses were favored while private and CD4 specificities went missing.

A note on this clonotype: The antigen remains undetermined.

Individual cDNA molecules each received unique molecular identifiers attached to them. TCRdb independently ran MiXCR on the 5' RACE reads; one entry per CDR3 protein. The sample carries more than 90,000 distinct CDR3 sequences, about 10% recorded once. The V segment lost 3 bases and the J segment 7 bases; nucleotides outside the gene matches: 5. The CDR3 is made up of 13 amino acids. Per germline, CDR1 DFQATT and CDR2 SNEGSKA (reference sequence). The TCR was taken from an adult who was a healthcare worker with PCR-confirmed SARS-CoV-2 infection or an uninfected control (not recorded which). The sample consisted of whole blood. J is TRBJ2-4 and V is TRBV20-1, with 8 bases aligning to TRBD1. The CDR3: CSARLDRANIQYF. The CDR3 DNA sequence: TGCAGTGCTAGGCTGGACAGGGCGAACATTCAGTACTTC.